One sample yielded the 14 T cell receptor beta chains listed below, sequenced in a study of blood T cell repertoires in COVID-19 (dated by TCRdb to 2020 to 2021). The library was built by means of the immunoSEQ multiplex PCR assay. The immuneACCESS repertoire file appears here via TCRdb, limited to in-frame rearrangements. These files lack a portion of the clones; in checked studies, under half of the deficit traces to unresolved V genes, and the cause of the others is not known. This sample lists approximately 150,000 clones; 70% to 90% were detected once. Clones ranked in the top ten supply around 2.5% of the sample. Sample: peripheral blood. These receptors were collected from a human donor with acute or convalescent COVID-19. The donor label of this sample is uncertain.

The chain links TRBV3-1 (or the pseudogene TRBV3-2) to TRBJ2-5; no firm D call. Germline CDR1 and CDR2: LGHDT and YNNKEL (reference sequence). The CDR3 is 13 residues long. Trimming shortened V by 1 base and J by 1 base, and 4 bases separated the two germline ends. This CDR3 is CASSQVLQETQYF. CDR3 in DNA: TGTGCCAGCAGCCAAGTTCTCCAAGAGACCCAGTACTTC.

The rearrangement uses TRBV6-5 and TRBJ1-1; possible D gene TRBD1, 6 bases. The CDR3 is 13 residues long. Deletions cut 3 bases from V and 9 bases from J, with 14 bases between. CDR1 MNHEY and CDR2 SVGAGI come from the germline V gene. The CDR3 loop reads CASSYGGQTQAFF. As DNA, the CDR3 is TGTGCCAGCAGTTATGGGGGCCAGACCCAAGCTTTCTTT.

This chain uses TRBV28 with TRBJ1-4, with 12 bases that match TRBD1. Germline values: CDR1 MDHEN, CDR2 SYDVKM. The CDR3 has 17 residues. V was clipped by 4 bases and J by 3 bases; unmatched bases: 6. Here the CDR3 reads CASSSPGTGGSNEKLFF. DNA for the CDR3: TGTGCCAGCAGTTCTCCCGGGACAGGGGGCTCTAATGAAAAACTGTTTTTT.

V is TRBV28 and J is TRBJ1-2, with D perhaps TRBD1 (6 bases). Trimming took off 7 bases at V and 3 bases at J, with 15 bases between the two ends. Germline V CDR1 and CDR2: MDHEN, SYDVKM. This CDR3 spans 14 amino acids. CDR3 bases: TGTGCCAGCAACGGGGCAGGGGCGGACTATGGCTACACCTTC. Its translation: CASNGAGADYGYTF.

In its sample, this clone was seen once. The chain is built from TRBV3-1 (or the pseudogene TRBV3-2) and TRBJ2-3, with 8 nucleotides matching TRBD2. The CDR3 is 14 residues long. Germline V gene data show CDR1 as LGHDT and CDR2 as YNNKEL (reference sequence). V dropped 4 bases and J dropped 3; count of bases not matched to a gene: 3. DNA of the CDR3: TGTGCCAGCAGCCTAGGACTAGCTACAGATACGCAGTATTTT. Translated, it gives CASSLGLATDTQYF.

The chain carries TRBV3-1 (or the pseudogene TRBV3-2) and TRBJ1-5; maybe TRBD1 (5 bases). Germline V gene lookup returns CDR1 LGHDT and CDR2 YNNKEL (reference sequence). V lost 1 base, J lost 2 bases, and 15 bases lay in between. This CDR3 is 17 amino acids long. This chain's CDR3 is CASSQGGGIGGNQPQHF. The CDR3 nucleotides read TGTGCCAGCAGCCAAGGGGGGGGAATCGGCGGCAATCAGCCCCAGCATTTT.

The V gene is TRBV10-3, the J gene TRBJ1-1; TRBD1 matches at 9 bases. V dropped 3 bases and J dropped 5; count of bases not matched to a gene: 10. Germline-derived CDR1 and CDR2 are ENHRY and SYGVKD. CDR3 length equals 16 residues. Here the CDR3 DNA reads TGTGCCATCAGTGAAAGCGGGACAGGGAGAGGGACTGAAGCTTTCTTT. This translates into CAISESGTGRGTEAFF.

Only one count was recorded for this clone. This rearrangement joins TRBV4-3 to TRBJ1-2, with 8 bases aligning to TRBD1. The junction had 15 bases not matched to a gene; V was cut back by 0 bases and J by 6 bases. Germline CDR1 is LGHNA and CDR2 is YSLEER. The CDR3 spans 18 residues. The CDR3: CASSQDRWGRGQEDGYTF. The CDR3 DNA reads TGCGCCAGCAGCCAAGATCGTTGGGGCAGGGGGCAGGAAGATGGCTACACCTTC.

This sequence joins TRBV14 and TRBJ1-4; D possibly corresponds to TRBD1 (5 bases). The CDR3 extends over 14 amino acids. Trimming pared 4 bases from V and 11 bases from J, leaving 17 bases between. The V gene's germline CDR1 is SGHDN and CDR2 FVKESK. The DNA of the CDR3 is TGTGCCAGCAGCCCTCTCGGCGGGGGAAGGAAACTGTTTTTT. It translates to CASSPLGGGRKLFF.

This chain connects TRBV10-1 to TRBJ2-7; D remains unclear. V lost 6 bases, J lost 7 bases, and 25 bases lay in between. This CDR3 is built from 16 residues. In germline, CDR1 is WNHNN, CDR2 SYGVQD (reference sequence). CDR3 sequence (DNA): TGCGCCAGCAGGACGTCCCGACGGTGGAGCTACGTGGAGCAGTACGTC. Its protein product is CASRTSRRWSYVEQYV.

The chain is built from TRBV2 and TRBJ1-1; D call uncertain. Trimming stripped 8 bases from V and 0 bases from J, with 13 bases between. The CDR3 contains 14 residues. Per germline, CDR1 SNHLY and CDR2 FYNNEI. The chain's CDR3 is CASSPSGLNTEAFF. Written as DNA, the CDR3 is TGTGCCAGCTCCCCGTCGGGTCTGAACACTGAAGCTTTCTTT.

This clone occurred a few times. This chain uses TRBV3-1 (or the pseudogene TRBV3-2) with TRBJ1-3, with TRBD1 as a possible D gene (5 bases). This CDR3 is built from 15 residues. In germline, CDR1 is LGHDT, CDR2 YNNKEL (reference sequence). V was trimmed by 3 bases and J by 4 bases, leaving 13 bases between them. Here the CDR3 reads CASSHGGDHGNTIYF. The CDR3 DNA sequence: TGTGCCAGCAGCCACGGAGGGGATCACGGAAACACCATATATTTT.

There are a few counts of this clone. The chain has TRBV7-2 and TRBJ1-1; D call uncertain. The CDR3 spans 14 residues. Trimming shortened V by 0 bases and J by 8 bases, and 13 bases separated the two germline ends. CDR1 is SGHTA and CDR2 is FQGNSA in the germline V gene. The chain's CDR3 is CASSLALSVQEAFF. CDR3 nucleotide sequence: TGTGCCAGCAGCTTAGCGCTTTCTGTGCAGGAAGCTTTCTTT. Full variable domain (remainder filled in from reference TRBV7-2 and TRBJ1-1): GAGVSQSPSNKVTEKGKDVELRCDPISGHTALYWYRQSLGQGLEFLIYFQGNSAPDKSGLPSDRFSAERTGGSVSTLTIQRTQQEDSAVYLCASSLALSVQEAFFGQGTRLTVV.

The gene calls are TRBV19 and TRBJ2-6; TRBD1 matches at 9 bases. The length of the CDR3 is 18 residues. From germline, CDR1 is LNHDA and CDR2 SQIVND (reference sequence). Trimming cost V 5 bases and J 0 bases; bases outside gene matches: 8. The CDR3 DNA sequence: TGTGCCAGTAGTTCAAGGACAGGGGCCTACTCTGGGGCCAACGTCCTGACTTTC. This sequence encodes CASSSRTGAYSGANVLTF.